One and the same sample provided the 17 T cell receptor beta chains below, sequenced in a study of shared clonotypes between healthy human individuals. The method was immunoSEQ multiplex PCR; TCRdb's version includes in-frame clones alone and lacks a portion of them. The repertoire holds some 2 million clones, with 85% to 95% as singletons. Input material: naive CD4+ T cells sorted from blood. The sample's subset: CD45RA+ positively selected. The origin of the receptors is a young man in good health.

The CDR3 region is CASTRQGAEKLFF. The CDR3 coding sequence is TGTGCCAGTACGCGGCAGGGGGCGGAAAAACTGTTTTTT. The gene calls are TRBV6-1 and TRBJ1-4; the match to TRBD1 covers 8 bases. The CDR3 is made up of 13 amino acids. Losses at the gene ends were 9 bases for V and 8 bases for J; bases not matched to a gene: 8. Germline CDR1 reads MNHNS; CDR2 reads SASEGT.

CDR3 DNA sequence: TGTGCCAGCAGTGAAAACGTCAGGTCAGTCACTGAAGCTTTCTTT. Its protein is CASSENVRSVTEAFF. The genes are TRBV6-1 and TRBJ1-1; D remains ambiguous. V was clipped by 2 bases and J by 4 bases, with 14 bases between them. This CDR3 has 15 amino acids. Germline CDR1 MNHNS, CDR2 SASEGT.

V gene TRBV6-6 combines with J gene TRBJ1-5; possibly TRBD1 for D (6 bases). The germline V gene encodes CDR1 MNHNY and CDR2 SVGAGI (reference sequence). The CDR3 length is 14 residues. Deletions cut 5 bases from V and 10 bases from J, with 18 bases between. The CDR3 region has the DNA TGTGCCAGCAGTCACAAGGGGGGTTATGTTCCCCAGCATTTT. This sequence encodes CASSHKGGYVPQHF.

The CDR3 region has the DNA TGTGCCAGCAGCTCTCGCATGTATGGCTACACCTTC. This sequence encodes CASSSRMYGYTF. This chain joins TRBV7-9 and TRBJ1-2; D uncertain. The V end was cut by 4 bases, the J end by 5 bases, with 8 bases between. Germline-derived CDR1 and CDR2 are SEHNR and FQNEAQ (reference sequence). CDR3 size: 12 residues.

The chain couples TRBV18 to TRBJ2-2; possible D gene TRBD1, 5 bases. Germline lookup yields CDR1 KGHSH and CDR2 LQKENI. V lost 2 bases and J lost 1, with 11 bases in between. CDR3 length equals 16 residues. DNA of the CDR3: TGTGCCAGCTCACCAGCAGGACACCAGAACACCGGGGAGCTGTTTTTT. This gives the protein CASSPAGHQNTGELFF.

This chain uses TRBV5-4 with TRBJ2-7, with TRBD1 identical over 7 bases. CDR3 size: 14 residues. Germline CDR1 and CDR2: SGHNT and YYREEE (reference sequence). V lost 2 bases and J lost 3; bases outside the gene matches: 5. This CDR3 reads CASSFQDRLYEQYF. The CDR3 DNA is TGTGCCAGCAGCTTTCAGGACAGGCTCTACGAGCAGTACTTC.

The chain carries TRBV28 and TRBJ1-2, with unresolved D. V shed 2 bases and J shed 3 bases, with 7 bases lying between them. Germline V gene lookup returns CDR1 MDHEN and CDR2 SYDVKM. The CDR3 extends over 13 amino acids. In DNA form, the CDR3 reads TGTGCCAGCAGTTTAGGGGATTACTATGGCTACACCTTC. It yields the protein CASSLGDYYGYTF.

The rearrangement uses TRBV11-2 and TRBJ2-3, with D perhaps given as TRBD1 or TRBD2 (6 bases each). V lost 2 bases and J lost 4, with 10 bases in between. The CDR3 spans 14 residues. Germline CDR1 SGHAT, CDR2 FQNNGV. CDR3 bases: TGTGCCAGCAGCTTACTCGGGGGCGCAGATACGCAGTATTTT. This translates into CASSLLGGADTQYF. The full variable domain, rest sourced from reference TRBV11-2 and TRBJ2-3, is EAGVAQSPRYKIIEKRQSVAFWCNPISGHATLYWYQQILGQGPKLLIQFQNNGVVDDSQLPKDRFSAERLKGVDSTLKIQPAKLEDSAVYLCASSLLGGADTQYFGPGTRLTVL.

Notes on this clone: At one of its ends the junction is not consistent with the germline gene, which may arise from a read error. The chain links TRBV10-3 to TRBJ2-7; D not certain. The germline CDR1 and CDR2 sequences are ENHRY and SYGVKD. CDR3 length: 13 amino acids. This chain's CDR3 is CAISELDGYKQYF. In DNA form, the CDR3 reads TGTGCCATCAGTGAGTTGGACGGCTACAAGCAGTACTTC.

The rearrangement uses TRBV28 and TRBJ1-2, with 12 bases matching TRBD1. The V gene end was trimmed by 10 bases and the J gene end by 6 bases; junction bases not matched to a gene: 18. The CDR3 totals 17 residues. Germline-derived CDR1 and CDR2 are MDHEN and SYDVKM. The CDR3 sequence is CATPLRPGTGGANGYTF. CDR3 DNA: TGTGCCACCCCTCTTCGCCCCGGGACAGGGGGCGCGAATGGCTACACCTTC.

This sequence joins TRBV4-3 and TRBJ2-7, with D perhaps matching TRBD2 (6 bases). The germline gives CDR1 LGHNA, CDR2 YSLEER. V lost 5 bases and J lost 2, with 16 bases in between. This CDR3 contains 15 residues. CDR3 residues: CASSEVPGLPYEQYF. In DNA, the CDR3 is TGCGCCAGCAGCGAAGTTCCGGGACTTCCCTACGAGCAGTACTTC.

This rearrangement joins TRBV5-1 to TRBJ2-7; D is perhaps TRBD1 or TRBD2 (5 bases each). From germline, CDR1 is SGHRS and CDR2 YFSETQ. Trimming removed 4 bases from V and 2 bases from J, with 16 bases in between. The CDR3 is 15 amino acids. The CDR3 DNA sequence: TGCGCCAGCAGCCCAGCCAGGGCCGGGACCTACGAGCAGTACTTC. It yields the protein CASSPARAGTYEQYF.

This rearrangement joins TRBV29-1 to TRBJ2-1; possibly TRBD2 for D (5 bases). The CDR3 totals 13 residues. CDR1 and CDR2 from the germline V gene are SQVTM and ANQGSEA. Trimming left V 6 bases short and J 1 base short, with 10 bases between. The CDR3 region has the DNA TGCAGCGTGAGCAGGACTTCCTACAATGAGCAGTTCTTC. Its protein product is CSVSRTSYNEQFF.

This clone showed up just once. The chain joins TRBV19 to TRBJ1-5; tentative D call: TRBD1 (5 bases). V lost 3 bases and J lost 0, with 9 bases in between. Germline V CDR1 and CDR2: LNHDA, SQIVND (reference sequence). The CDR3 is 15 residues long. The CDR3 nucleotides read TGTGCCAGTAGTATCGGGGGGGATAGCAATCAGCCCCAGCATTTT. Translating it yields CASSIGGDSNQPQHF.

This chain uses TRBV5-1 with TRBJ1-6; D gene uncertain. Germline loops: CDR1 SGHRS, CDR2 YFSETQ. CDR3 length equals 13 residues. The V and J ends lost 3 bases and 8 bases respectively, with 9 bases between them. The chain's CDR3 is CASSSDLDSPLHF. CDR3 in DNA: TGCGCCAGCAGCTCGGACCTAGATTCACCCCTCCACTTT.

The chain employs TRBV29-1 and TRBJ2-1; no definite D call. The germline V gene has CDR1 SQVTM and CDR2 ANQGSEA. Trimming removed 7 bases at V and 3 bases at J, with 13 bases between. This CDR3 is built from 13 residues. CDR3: CSAGQIGYNEQFF. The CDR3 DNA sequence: TGCAGCGCGGGTCAGATAGGCTACAATGAGCAGTTCTTC.

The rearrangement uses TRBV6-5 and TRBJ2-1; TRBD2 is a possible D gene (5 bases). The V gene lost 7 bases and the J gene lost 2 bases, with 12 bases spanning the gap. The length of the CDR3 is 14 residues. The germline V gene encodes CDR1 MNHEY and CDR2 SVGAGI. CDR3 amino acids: CASTRGMAYNEQFF. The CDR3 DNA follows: TGTGCCAGCACTCGAGGGATGGCCTACAATGAGCAGTTCTTC.